This TCR beta chain is from a study of T cell responses to AZD1222 COVID-19 vaccine. Trimming removed 4 bases from V and 3 bases from J, with 6 bases in between. The germline gives CDR1 ENHRY, CDR2 SYGVKD. This CDR3 spans 12 amino acids. Produced via immunoSEQ multiplex PCR; TCRdb's table is partial and in-frame only. Among approximately 110,000 clones, around 87% were seen once, and the ten largest hold 4.4%. The study pooled second doses at about 4 or about 12 weeks. The sample consisted of peripheral blood, taken 28 days after the second AZD1222 dose. V and J are TRBV10-3 and TRBJ2-5; D ambiguous. This receptor was identified in an adult who received the AZD1222 COVID-19 vaccine. The CDR3 spells CAISGHKETQYF. CDR3 DNA sequence: TGTGCCATCAGTGGTCATAAAGAGACCCAGTACTTC.